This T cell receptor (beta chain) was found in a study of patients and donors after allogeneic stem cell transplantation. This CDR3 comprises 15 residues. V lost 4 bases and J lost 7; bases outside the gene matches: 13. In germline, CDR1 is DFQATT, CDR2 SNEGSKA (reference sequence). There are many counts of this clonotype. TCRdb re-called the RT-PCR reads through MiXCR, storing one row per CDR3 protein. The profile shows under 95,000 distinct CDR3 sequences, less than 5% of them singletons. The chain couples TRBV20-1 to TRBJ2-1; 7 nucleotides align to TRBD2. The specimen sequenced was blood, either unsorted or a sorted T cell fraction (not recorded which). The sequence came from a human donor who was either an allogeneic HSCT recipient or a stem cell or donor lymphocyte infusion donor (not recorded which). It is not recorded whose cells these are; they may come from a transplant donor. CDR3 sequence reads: CSAMTSWGLLNEQFF. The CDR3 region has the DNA TGCAGTGCTATGACTAGCTGGGGCCTCTTGAATGAGCAGTTCTTC.